What follows are 5 T cell receptor beta chains derived from one specimen sequenced in a study of blood T cell repertoires in COVID-19. Libraries were prepared by immunoSEQ multiplex PCR; TCRdb keeps only in-frame clonotypes and omits some of them. The sample has just under 100,000 clones; around 84% are singletons. The sequenced sample was peripheral blood. Source of these receptors: a woman in her fifties or sixties in a cohort sampled during active or convalescent COVID-19.

V usage is TRBV6-5 and J usage is TRBJ1-5; D is ambiguous. Trimming took 6 bases from V and 1 from J, leaving 10 bases between them. Germline assignment: CDR1 MNHEY and CDR2 SVGAGI. The CDR3 contains 14 residues. This CDR3 is CASSSPRSNQPQHF. CDR3 DNA: TGTGCCAGCAGCTCTCCGAGGAGCAATCAGCCCCAGCATTTT.

The chain joins TRBV7-8 to TRBJ1-5; 7 nucleotides agree with TRBD1. This CDR3 contains 15 residues. From germline, CDR1 is SGHVS and CDR2 FQNEAQ. J lost 4 bases, V lost 5 bases, and 8 bases had no gene match. DNA for the CDR3: TGTGCCAGCAGCCGTGATGAGGGGGCTAATCAGCCCCAGCATTTT. Its protein product is CASSRDEGANQPQHF.

The rearrangement joins TRBV2 to TRBJ2-7; 12 bases line up with TRBD2. Germline CDR1 is SNHLY and CDR2 is FYNNEI. V lost 7 bases and J lost 3; bases outside the gene matches: 4. The length of the CDR3 is 14 residues. This CDR3 is CASTLGLAGYEQYF. The DNA of the CDR3 is TGTGCCAGCACCCTGGGACTAGCGGGCTACGAGCAGTACTTC.

V usage is TRBV19 and J usage is TRBJ1-1; 9 bases align to TRBD1. The V gene end was trimmed by 5 bases and the J gene end by 5 bases; junction bases not matched to a gene: 3. The CDR3 extends over 13 amino acids. Germline V CDR1 and CDR2: LNHDA, SQIVND (reference sequence). Written as DNA, the CDR3 is TGTGCCAGTAGTTCGGACAGGGGTACTGAAGCTTTCTTT. Its protein product is CASSSDRGTEAFF.

The chain's CDR3 is CASRQDREYGYTF. DNA of the CDR3: TGCGCCAGCAGGCAGGACAGGGAGTATGGCTACACCTTC. The V call is TRBV5-1, the J call TRBJ1-2, with 8 bases matching TRBD1. The germline gives CDR1 SGHRS, CDR2 YFSETQ. CDR3 length equals 13 residues. The V segment lost 5 bases and the J segment 5 bases; nucleotides outside the gene matches: 5.